The rows below give T cell receptor beta chains drawn from one sample of a study of CD8+CD57+ T cells in acquired aplastic anemia. TCRdb used MiXCR to reprocess the reads, holding one entry per CDR3 protein. The sample has about 270,000 distinct CDR3 sequences; approximately 86% are singletons. Sequencing was done on a sample of sorted CD4+, CD8+, or CD8+CD57+ T cells (not recorded which) from PBMCs. These receptors came from a human donor with aplastic anemia. The CDR3 runs from the conserved cysteine through the conserved F or W. The order of the fields is CDR3 protein, V gene, D gene. D genes are given only for firm matches.

CDR3: CAISDEGTGGVMDGYTF
V: TRBV10-3
D: -

CDR3: CASSLLPGELLFGFF
V: TRBV7-9
D: -

CDR3: CSARKGDKGDEKLFF
V: TRBV20-1
D: -

CDR3: CASSPPLGNNEQFF
V: TRBV6-2/TRBV6-3
D: -

CDR3: CASSLAPTDTQYSF
V: TRBV7-6
D: -

CDR3: CASRGNTIYF
V: TRBV7-9
D: -

CDR3: CASSLERDGLPLHF
V: TRBV5-6
D: -

CDR3: CASSLAGGPGTQQF
V: TRBV7-8
D: TRBD2

CDR3: CARSVGRDTQYF
V: TRBV7-9
D: -

CDR3: CASSPKRTGVVSGYTF
V: TRBV7-2
D: -

CDR3: CASSLGARKGGNNF
V: TRBV9
D: -

CDR3: CASSLTGHPDTQYF
V: TRBV7-8
D: -

CDR3: CASSDARVHEQFF
V: TRBV5-4
D: -

CDR3: CASSLQRGGERHEQFF
V: TRBV7-2
D: -

CDR3: CASSIDIGAYNEQFF
V: TRBV11-3
D: -

CDR3: CASSYRTGGGTEQF
V: TRBV7-9
D: TRBD1

CDR3: CASSFQRSRASDEQFF
V: TRBV5-1
D: -

CDR3: CASSWGSQNTEAF
V: TRBV7-9
D: -

CDR3: CASSIGTSGGYNEQFF
V: TRBV19
D: TRBD2

CDR3: CAISKLDNAENTLSF
V: TRBV10-3
D: -

CDR3: CADGGGATDTQYF
V: TRBV2
D: TRBD2

CDR3: CASSLSSYNAPLHF
V: TRBV7-6
D: -

CDR3: CASSLGRRNEQFF
V: TRBV5-4
D: -

CDR3: CASSFTGIAANTEAFF
V: TRBV11-3
D: -

CDR3: CSAYTGNYGYTF
V: TRBV20-1
D: -

CDR3: CASNDTTAQRANEQYF
V: TRBV11-1
D: -

CDR3: CASSLELPGGELFF
V: TRBV11-3
D: -

CDR3: CATSCRGTAYEQYF
V: TRBV11-1
D: -

CDR3: CSARGFRHKNTEAFF
V: TRBV20-1
D: -

CDR3: CASSLDDGNVYTF
V: TRBV7-9
D: -

CDR3: CASSLGTDPYNSPLHF
V: TRBV9
D: TRBD1

CDR3: CASSPQAEEQYF
V: TRBV7-8
D: -